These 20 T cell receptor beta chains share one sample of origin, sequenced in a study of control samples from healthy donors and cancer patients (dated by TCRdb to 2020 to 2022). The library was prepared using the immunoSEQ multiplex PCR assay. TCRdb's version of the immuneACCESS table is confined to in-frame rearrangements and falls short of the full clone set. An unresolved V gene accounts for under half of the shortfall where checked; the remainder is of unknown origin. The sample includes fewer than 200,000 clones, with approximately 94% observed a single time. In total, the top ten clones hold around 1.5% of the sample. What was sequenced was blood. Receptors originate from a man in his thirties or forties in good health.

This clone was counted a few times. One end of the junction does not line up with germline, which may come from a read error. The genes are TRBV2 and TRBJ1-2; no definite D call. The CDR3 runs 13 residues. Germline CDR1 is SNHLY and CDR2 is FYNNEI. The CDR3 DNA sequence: TGTGCCACCAGTTTTAGCGCTAACTATGGCTACACCTTC. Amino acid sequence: CATSFSANYGYTF.

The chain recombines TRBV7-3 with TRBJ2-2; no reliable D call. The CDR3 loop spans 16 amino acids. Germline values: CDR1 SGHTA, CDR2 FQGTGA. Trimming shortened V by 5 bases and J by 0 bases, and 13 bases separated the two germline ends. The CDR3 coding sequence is TGTGCCAGCAGCCCCAACTCCGCTGCGAACACCGGGGAGCTGTTTTTT. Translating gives CASSPNSAANTGELFF.

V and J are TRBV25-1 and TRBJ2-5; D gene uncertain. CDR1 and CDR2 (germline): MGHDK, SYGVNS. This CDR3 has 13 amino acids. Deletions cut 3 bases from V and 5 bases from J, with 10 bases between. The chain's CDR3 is CASSDSIRETQYF. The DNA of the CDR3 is TGTGCCAGCAGTGACTCGATCCGGGAGACCCAGTACTTC. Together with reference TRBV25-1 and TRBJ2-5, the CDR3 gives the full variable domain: EADIYQTPRYLVIGTGKKITLECSQTMGHDKMYWYQQDPGMELHLIHYSYGVNSTEKGDLSSESTVSRIRTEHFPLTLESARPSHTSQYLCASSDSIRETQYFGPGTRLLVL.

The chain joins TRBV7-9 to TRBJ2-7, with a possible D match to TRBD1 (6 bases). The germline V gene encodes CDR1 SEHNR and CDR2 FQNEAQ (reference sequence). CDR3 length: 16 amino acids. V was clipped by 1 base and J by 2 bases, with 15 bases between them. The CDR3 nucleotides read TGTGCCAGCAGCTTAGTAGACGACAGGCCCCCCTACGAGCAGTACTTC. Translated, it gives CASSLVDDRPPYEQYF.

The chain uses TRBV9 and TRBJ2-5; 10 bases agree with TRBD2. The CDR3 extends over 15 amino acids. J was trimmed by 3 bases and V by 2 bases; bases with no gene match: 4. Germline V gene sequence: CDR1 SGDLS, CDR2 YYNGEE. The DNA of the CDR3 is TGTGCCAGCAGCGTGCCAGCGGGAGGGAAAGAGACCCAGTACTTC. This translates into CASSVPAGGKETQYF.

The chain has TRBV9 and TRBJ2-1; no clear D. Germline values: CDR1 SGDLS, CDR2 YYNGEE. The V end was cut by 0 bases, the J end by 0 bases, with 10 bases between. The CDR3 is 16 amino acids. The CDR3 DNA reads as TGTGCCAGCAGCGTAGACACCTATAGCTCCTACAATGAGCAGTTCTTC. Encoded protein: CASSVDTYSSYNEQFF.

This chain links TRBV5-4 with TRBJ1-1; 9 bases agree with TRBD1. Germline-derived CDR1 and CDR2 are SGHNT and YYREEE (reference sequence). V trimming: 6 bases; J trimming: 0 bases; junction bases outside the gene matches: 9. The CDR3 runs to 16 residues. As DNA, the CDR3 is TGTGCCAGCAACGTGGGACAGGGTGCCCTGAACACTGAAGCTTTCTTT. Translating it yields CASNVGQGALNTEAFF.

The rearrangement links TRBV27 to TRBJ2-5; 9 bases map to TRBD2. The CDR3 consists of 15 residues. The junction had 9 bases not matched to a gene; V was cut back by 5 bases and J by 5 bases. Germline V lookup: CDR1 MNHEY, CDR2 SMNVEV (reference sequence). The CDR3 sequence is CASSPSLAGVETQYF. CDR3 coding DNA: TGTGCCAGCAGTCCTTCATTAGCGGGGGTCGAGACCCAGTACTTC.

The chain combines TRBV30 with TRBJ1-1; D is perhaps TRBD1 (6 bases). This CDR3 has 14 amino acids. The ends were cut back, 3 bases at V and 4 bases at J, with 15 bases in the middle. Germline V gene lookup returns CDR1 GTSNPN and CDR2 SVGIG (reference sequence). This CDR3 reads CAWRAYRVSTEAFF. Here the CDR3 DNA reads TGTGCCTGGAGGGCCTACAGGGTGAGCACTGAAGCTTTCTTT.

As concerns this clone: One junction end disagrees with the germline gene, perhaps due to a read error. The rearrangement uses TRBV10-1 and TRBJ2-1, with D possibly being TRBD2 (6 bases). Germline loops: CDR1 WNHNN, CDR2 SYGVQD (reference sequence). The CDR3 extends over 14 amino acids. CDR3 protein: CASSKSLGGNEQFF. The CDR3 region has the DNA TGCGCCAGCAGTAAGTCCCTGGGGGGCAATGAGCAGTTCTTC.

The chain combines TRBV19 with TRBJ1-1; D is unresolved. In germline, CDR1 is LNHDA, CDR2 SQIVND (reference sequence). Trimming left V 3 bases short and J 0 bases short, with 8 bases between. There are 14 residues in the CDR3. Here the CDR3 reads CASSMRRMNTEAFF. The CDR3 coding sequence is TGTGCCAGTAGTATGAGACGTATGAACACTGAAGCTTTCTTT.

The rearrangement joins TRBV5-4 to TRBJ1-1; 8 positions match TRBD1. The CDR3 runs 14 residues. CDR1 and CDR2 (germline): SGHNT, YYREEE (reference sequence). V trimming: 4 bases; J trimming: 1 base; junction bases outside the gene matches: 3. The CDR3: CASSRDRGNTEAFF. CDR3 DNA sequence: TGTGCCAGCAGCCGCGACAGGGGGAACACTGAAGCTTTCTTT.

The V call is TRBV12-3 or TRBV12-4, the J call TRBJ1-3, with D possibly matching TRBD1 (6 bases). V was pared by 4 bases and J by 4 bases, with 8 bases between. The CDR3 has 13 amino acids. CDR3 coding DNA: TGTGCCAGCAGTTCAGGACAGGGAAACACCATATATTTT. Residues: CASSSGQGNTIYF.

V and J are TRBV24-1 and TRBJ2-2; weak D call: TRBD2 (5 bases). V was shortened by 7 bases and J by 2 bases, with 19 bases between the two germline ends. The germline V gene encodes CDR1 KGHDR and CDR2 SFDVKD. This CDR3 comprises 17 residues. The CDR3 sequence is CATRPGKGSINTGELFF. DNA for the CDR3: TGTGCCACCAGACCCGGGAAAGGTAGCATTAACACCGGGGAGCTGTTTTTT.

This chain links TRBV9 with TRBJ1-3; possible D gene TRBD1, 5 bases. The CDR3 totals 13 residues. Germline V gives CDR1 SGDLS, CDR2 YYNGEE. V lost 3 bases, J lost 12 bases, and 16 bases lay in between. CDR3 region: CASSATSSGVIYF. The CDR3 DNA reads TGTGCCAGCAGCGCTACTTCATCGGGGGTCATATATTTT.

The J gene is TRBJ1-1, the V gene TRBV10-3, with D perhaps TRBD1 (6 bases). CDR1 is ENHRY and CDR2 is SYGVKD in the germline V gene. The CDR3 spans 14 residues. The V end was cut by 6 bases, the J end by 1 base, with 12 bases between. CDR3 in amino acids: CAIRREGGNTEAFF. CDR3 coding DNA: TGTGCCATCAGGAGGGAGGGGGGGAACACTGAAGCTTTCTTT.

The DNA for the CDR3 is TGTGCCAGCTCCCAAAGTCCAGGGCGGGGTGGCGAAAAACTGTTTTTT. This translates into CASSQSPGRGGEKLFF. This rearrangement joins TRBV18 to TRBJ1-4; D may be TRBD1 (5 bases). CDR1 and CDR2 (germline): KGHSH, LQKENI. Between the trimmed V and J ends, which lost 6 bases and 8 bases, there was a span of 22 bases. The CDR3 extends over 16 amino acids.

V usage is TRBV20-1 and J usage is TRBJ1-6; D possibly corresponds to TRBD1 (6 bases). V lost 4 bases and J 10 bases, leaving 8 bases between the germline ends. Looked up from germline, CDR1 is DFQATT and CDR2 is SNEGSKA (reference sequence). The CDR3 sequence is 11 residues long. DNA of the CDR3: TGCAGTGCTAAAACAGGGTCACCCCTCCACTTT. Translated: CSAKTGSPLHF.

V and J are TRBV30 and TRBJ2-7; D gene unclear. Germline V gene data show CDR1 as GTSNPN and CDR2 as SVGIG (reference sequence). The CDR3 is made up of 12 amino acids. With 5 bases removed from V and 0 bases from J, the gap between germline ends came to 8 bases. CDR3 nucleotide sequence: TGTGCCTGGGCCCAAAGCTCCTACGAGCAGTACTTC. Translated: CAWAQSSYEQYF.

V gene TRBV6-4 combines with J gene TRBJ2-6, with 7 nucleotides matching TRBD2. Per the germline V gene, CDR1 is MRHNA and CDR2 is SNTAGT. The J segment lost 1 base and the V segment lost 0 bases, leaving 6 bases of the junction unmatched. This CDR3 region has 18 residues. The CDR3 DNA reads TGTGCCAGCAGTGACTCCAGGGAGGGGTCATCTGGGGCCAACGTCCTGACTTTC. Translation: CASSDSREGSSGANVLTF.